The T cell receptor beta chain under discussion was sequenced for a study of T cell responses to AZD1222 COVID-19 vaccine. Some clones are missing from TCRdb's copy, which holds only in-frame ones; the method was immunoSEQ multiplex PCR. The data hold about 150,000 clones, with 80% to 90% observed a single time. This clone was seen only once. Antigen unknown. Study-level results: White British donors predominated, females outnumbered males, and clonal diversity was possibly underestimated. It was only six AZD1222 recipients who were seropositive at baseline. Vaccine-associated CD4 TCRs ranged over spike, dominating at 160-218 and 743-854. Reportedly, nearly half of unique spike TCRs recognized epitopes outside B.1.351/B.1.1.7 mutations.

The receptor was derived from an adult in good health. Here the sequenced sample was peripheral blood, taken on day 0 of AZD1222 vaccination.

The CDR3, as DNA: TGCAGCGTGGAGGACAGTTCCCGTCGGTACTTC. This codes for CSVEDSSRRYF. The chain recombines TRBV29-1 with TRBJ2-7, with a weak D call TRBD1 (6 bases). Germline-derived CDR1 and CDR2 are SQVTM and ANQGSEA. The CDR3 is made up of 11 amino acids. Trimming cost V 6 bases and J 12 bases, with 18 bases left between them.